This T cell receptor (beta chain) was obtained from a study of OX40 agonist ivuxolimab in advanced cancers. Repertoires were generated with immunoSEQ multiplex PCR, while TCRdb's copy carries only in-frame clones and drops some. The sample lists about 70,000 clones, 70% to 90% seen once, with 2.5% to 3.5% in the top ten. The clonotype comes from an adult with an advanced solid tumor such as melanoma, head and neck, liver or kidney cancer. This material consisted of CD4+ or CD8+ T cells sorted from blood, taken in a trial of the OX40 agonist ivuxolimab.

The CDR3 sequence: CATRTGSQGEQYF. The CDR3 nucleotides read TGTGCCACCAGGACAGGGTCTCAAGGCGAGCAGTACTTC. This chain links TRBV5-4 with TRBJ2-7; TRBD1 matches at 8 bases. The CDR3 length is 13 residues. Germline V gene lookup returns CDR1 SGHNT and CDR2 YYREEE (reference sequence). Losses at the gene ends were 9 bases for V and 6 bases for J; bases not matched to a gene: 11. The whole variable domain, filled in from reference TRBV5-4 and TRBJ2-7, reads ETGVTQSPTHLIKTRGQQVTLRCSSQSGHNTVSWYQQALGQGPQFIFQYYREEENGRGNFPPRFSGLQFPNYSSELNVNALELDDSALYLCATRTGSQGEQYFGPGTRLTVT.